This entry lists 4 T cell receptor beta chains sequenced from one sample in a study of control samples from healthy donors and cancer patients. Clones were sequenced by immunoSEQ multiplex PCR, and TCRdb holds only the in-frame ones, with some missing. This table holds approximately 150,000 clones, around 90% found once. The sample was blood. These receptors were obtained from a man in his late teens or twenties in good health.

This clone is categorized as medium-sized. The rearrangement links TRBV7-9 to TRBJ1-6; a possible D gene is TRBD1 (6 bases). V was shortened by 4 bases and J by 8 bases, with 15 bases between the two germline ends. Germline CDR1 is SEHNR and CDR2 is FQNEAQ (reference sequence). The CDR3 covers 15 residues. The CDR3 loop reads CASSSGVLGDSPLHF. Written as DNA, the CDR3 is TGTGCCAGCAGCTCAGGGGTCTTGGGGGATTCACCCCTCCACTTT.

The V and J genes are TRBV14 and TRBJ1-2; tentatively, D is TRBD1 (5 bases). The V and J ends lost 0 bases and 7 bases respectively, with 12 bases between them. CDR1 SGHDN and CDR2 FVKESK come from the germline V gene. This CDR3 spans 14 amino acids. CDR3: CASSQDTFGGGYTF. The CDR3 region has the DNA TGTGCCAGCAGCCAAGATACTTTTGGGGGTGGCTACACCTTC.

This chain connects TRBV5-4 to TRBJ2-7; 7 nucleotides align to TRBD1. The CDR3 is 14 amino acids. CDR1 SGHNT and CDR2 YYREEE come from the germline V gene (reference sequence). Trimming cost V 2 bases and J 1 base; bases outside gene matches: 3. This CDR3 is CASSFQGVSYEQYF. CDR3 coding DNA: TGTGCCAGCAGCTTCCAGGGGGTTTCCTACGAGCAGTACTTC. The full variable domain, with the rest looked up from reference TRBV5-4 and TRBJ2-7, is ETGVTQSPTHLIKTRGQQVTLRCSSQSGHNTVSWYQQALGQGPQFIFQYYREEENGRGNFPPRFSGLQFPNYSSELNVNALELDDSALYLCASSFQGVSYEQYFGPGTRLTVT.

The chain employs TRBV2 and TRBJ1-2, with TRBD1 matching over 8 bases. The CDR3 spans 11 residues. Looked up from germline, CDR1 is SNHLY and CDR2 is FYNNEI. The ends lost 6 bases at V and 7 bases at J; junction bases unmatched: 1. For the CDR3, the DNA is TGTGCCAGCAGGCAGGGGGCTGGCTACACCTTC. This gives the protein CASRQGAGYTF.